This T cell receptor beta chain was captured by sequencing in a study of T cells after posttransplantation cyclophosphamide. Sequencing used immunoSEQ multiplex PCR; TCRdb keeps in-frame clones, though not all of them. The sample lists tens of thousands of clones, 92% seen once, with less than 3.5% in the top ten. Looked up from germline, CDR1 is MGHRA and CDR2 is YSYEKL. V lost 2 bases, J lost 5 bases, and 8 bases stayed unmatched. The CDR3 consists of 16 residues. The clonotype originates from a woman in her fifties or sixties in good health and a related stem cell transplant donor. The rearrangement joins TRBV4-1 to TRBJ1-4, with TRBD1 matching over 7 bases. The sequenced sample consisted of PBMCs. The CDR3 protein is CASSQSKGQLNEKLFF. In nucleotides, the CDR3 is TGCGCCAGCAGCCAATCCAAGGGACAGTTAAATGAAAAACTGTTTTTT.